This TCR beta chain is from a study of identical twins. Notes on this clonotype: No antigen is known for it.

Study-wide points: Compared with unrelated sharing, twin-shared out-of-frame alpha sequences had more low-probability sequences.

V lost 1 base to trimming and J lost 1 base; unmatched junction nucleotides: 8. Germline-derived CDR1 and CDR2 are SGHDN and FVKESK. The length of the CDR3 is 18 residues. TCRdb re-derived calls from the 5' RACE reads in MiXCR, one entry per CDR3 protein. The table records about 530,000 distinct CDR3 sequences, 20% to 25% of them present only once. These data were likewise used in another study, on yellow fever vaccine responses in identical twins.

The sequence came from a young woman in good health. The chain is built from TRBV14 and TRBJ2-3, with 10 bases identical to TRBD2. The sequencing input was CD4+ T cells sorted from blood. The CDR3 is CASSQGLAGVGGTDTQYF. The CDR3 DNA is TGTGCCAGCAGCCAAGGCCTAGCGGGGGTCGGAGGCACAGATACGCAGTATTTT.